The rows below give T cell receptor beta chains drawn from one sample of a study of a mutant IDH1 vaccine in newly diagnosed glioma. Profiling relied on immunoSEQ multiplex PCR, and the TCRdb table lists in-frame clones only, not all of them. Altogether tens of thousands of clones are present, more than 65% being singletons, with the ten largest covering less than 6.5%. Sequenced material: PBMCs, taken from a glioma patient treated with radiotherapy, temozolomide or both. The source of these receptors is a man aged 35-49 years with glioma. Some clones in this sample may be carry-over from other donors' samples. Each CDR3 is given with its conserved first and last residue. The D gene is left open where the match is weak. Some rows mark clone size as missing; the rest say once, few, many or name a class of expanded clone.

CDR3,DNA,D,size,J,V
CASSPQGGFGTEAFF,TGTGCCAGCTCACCGCAGGGGGGATTTGGCACTGAAGCTTTCTTT,TRBD1,-,TRBJ1-1,TRBV18
CPRVEGVWRTEAFF,TGTCCTAGGGTCGAGGGGGTCTGGCGGACTGAAGCTTTCTTT,-,few,TRBJ1-1,TRBV10-3
CASSTQGSGTGELFF,TGTGCCAGTAGTACACAGGGTTCGGGCACCGGGGAGCTGTTTTTT,-,-,TRBJ2-2,TRBV19
CASSLYGRRTEKLFF,TGTGCCAGCAGCTTATACGGCAGGAGAACGGAAAAACTGTTTTTT,-,-,TRBJ1-4,TRBV11-2
CASSLGQLMETQYF,TGCGCCAGCAGTCTCGGACAGTTAATGGAGACCCAGTACTTC,-,-,TRBJ2-5,TRBV4-1
CASSPGEGARSYEQYF,TGTGCCAGCAGCCCGGGGGAAGGTGCGAGAAGCTACGAGCAGTACTTC,-,-,TRBJ2-7,TRBV4-2
CASSRTGYDEEAFF,TGTGCCAGTAGCCGGACAGGGTACGACGAGGAAGCTTTCTTT,TRBD1,-,TRBJ1-1,TRBV19
CASTASPLDSTEAFF,TGTGCCAGCACTGCGTCCCCACTGGACAGCACTGAAGCTTTCTTT,-,-,TRBJ1-1,TRBV6-5
CASSRRMTSTDTQYF,TGCGCCAGCAGCCGCAGGATGACAAGCACAGATACGCAGTATTTT,-,-,TRBJ2-3,TRBV4-1
CASSSTGTTNEKLFF,TGCGCCAGCAGCTCAACAGGGACTACCAATGAAAAACTGTTTTTT,-,-,TRBJ1-4,TRBV5-1
CASSLGAETQYF,TGTGCCAGCAGCTTAGGGGCAGAGACCCAGTACTTC,-,few,TRBJ2-5,TRBV7-9
CAWDGGWETQYF,TGTGCCTGGGATGGGGGCTGGGAGACCCAGTACTTC,-,few,TRBJ2-5,TRBV30
CASSPPGRSYGYTF,TGTGCCAGCAGCCCACCGGGACGAAGTTATGGCTACACCTTC,-,-,TRBJ1-2,TRBV7-9
CAWSLRGGRSYEQYF,TGTGCCTGGAGTCTTAGGGGGGGGAGGAGCTACGAGCAGTACTTC,-,-,TRBJ2-7,TRBV30
CASTQQGGTEAFF,TGTGCCAGCACCCAACAGGGTGGGACGGAAGCTTTCTTT,-,-,TRBJ1-1,TRBV6-1
CAWTSKGAARKLFF,TGTGCCTGGACTAGCAAGGGAGCCGCTCGAAAACTGTTTTTT,-,few,TRBJ1-4,TRBV30
CASSAESGGAVNTEAFF,TGTGCCAGCAGCGCGGAGTCAGGGGGGGCGGTGAACACTGAAGCTTTCTTT,TRBD1,few,TRBJ1-1,TRBV7-9
CAWSRGSNQPQHF,TGTGCCTGGAGTCGGGGTTCCAATCAGCCCCAGCATTTT,-,once,TRBJ1-5,TRBV30
CASSRIQTRNTEAFF,TGCGCCAGCAGCCGCATACAAACAAGGAACACTGAAGCTTTCTTT,-,-,TRBJ1-1,TRBV4-1
CASRPTGESPLHF,TGCGCCAGCAGACCTACGGGGGAGTCACCCCTCCACTTT,-,-,TRBJ1-6,TRBV5-1
CASSQDLTVDTQYF,TGCGCCAGCAGCCAAGATCTGACCGTGGATACGCAGTATTTT,-,-,TRBJ2-3,TRBV4-1
CASSQGQGGTNEKLFF,TGTGCCAGCAGCCAAGGGCAGGGGGGAACTAATGAAAAACTGTTTTTT,TRBD1,-,TRBJ1-4,TRBV4-2
CASSLRWGTYNEQFF,TGTGCCAGCAGCTTAAGGTGGGGAACATACAATGAGCAGTTCTTC,-,-,TRBJ2-1,TRBV7-2
CASSQGGAQHF,TGTGCCAGCAGCCAGGGAGGGGCCCAGCATTTT,-,-,TRBJ1-5,TRBV7-9